This passage covers 16 T cell receptor beta chains from one sample sequenced in a study of cytomegalovirus exposure and HLA in healthy donors. PCR used 60 Vbeta primers and 13 Jbeta primers. Assay used: immunoSEQ multiplex PCR; TCRdb lists only in-frame clones, some missing. The sample lists just under 65,000 clones; over 75% were seen once. Sequencing input: PBMCs. These receptors were taken from a woman aged 25 to 39 in good health and CMV-seronegative.

This rearrangement joins TRBV21-1 to TRBJ1-2; the table names TRBD1, a call not compared with the DNA. TRBV21-1 is a recognized pseudogene. The CDR3 contains 15 residues. This CDR3 is CASSKGPGQSYGYTF. The CDR3 DNA reads TGTGCCAGCAGCAAAGGACCGGGACAGTCCTATGGCTACACCTTC.

The genes are TRBV7-2 and TRBJ2-7; 9 nucleotides align to TRBD2. Trimming at V came to 4 bases and at J to 2 bases, leaving 15 bases not matched to a gene. Germline V gene data show CDR1 as SGHTA and CDR2 as FQGNSA. CDR3 length equals 18 residues. The CDR3 nucleotides read TGTGCCAGCAGCTCCCCTAGGGGTGGACTAGCGAGAACCTACGAGCAGTACTTC. It encodes CASSSPRGGLARTYEQYF.

The V and J genes are TRBV10-3 and TRBJ2-3, with 7 bases aligning to TRBD2. V lost 8 bases, J lost 6 bases, and 8 bases stayed unmatched. This CDR3 region has 13 residues. Germline CDR1 ENHRY, CDR2 SYGVKD. The CDR3 DNA sequence: TGTGCCATCTTTGCGGGAGTGGGCGATACGCAGTATTTT. Protein product: CAIFAGVGDTQYF.

This chain joins TRBV11-2 and TRBJ2-7; 13 bases align to TRBD2. The ends lost 0 bases at V and 4 bases at J; junction bases unmatched: 6. The CDR3 length is 17 residues. CDR1 and CDR2 (germline): SGHAT, FQNNGV. This CDR3 is CASSLEPGLAGKYEQYF. CDR3 DNA: TGTGCCAGCAGCTTAGAACCGGGACTAGCGGGGAAGTACGAGCAGTACTTC.

V is TRBV6-1 and J is TRBJ2-1; D is perhaps TRBD2 (6 bases). Germline assignment: CDR1 MNHNS and CDR2 SASEGT. The CDR3 extends over 19 amino acids. V was clipped by 3 bases and J by 8 bases, with 29 bases between them. The CDR3 region is CASSEGVGTPGTWGDEQFF. The CDR3 region has the DNA TGTGCCAGCAGTGAGGGGGTCGGGACTCCAGGGACGTGGGGCGATGAGCAGTTCTTC.

V and J are TRBV6-5 and TRBJ1-5; D might be TRBD1 (5 bases). The CDR3 length is 15 residues. Per the germline V gene, CDR1 is MNHEY and CDR2 is SVGAGI. V was trimmed by 0 bases and J by 4 bases, leaving 10 bases between them. CDR3 sequence reads: CASSYSKEGNQPQHF. CDR3 nucleotide sequence: TGTGCCAGCAGTTACTCGAAGGAGGGGAATCAGCCCCAGCATTTT.

The chain recombines TRBV7-9 with TRBJ2-7, with D maybe TRBD1 (6 bases). CDR1 and CDR2 (germline): SEHNR, FQNEAQ (reference sequence). Trimming shortened V by 5 bases and J by 2 bases, and 10 bases separated the two germline ends. The CDR3 is made up of 13 amino acids. DNA for the CDR3: TGTGCCAGCAGCCCGGACAGAGCCTACGAGCAGTACTTC. Residues: CASSPDRAYEQYF.

The chain uses TRBV6-1 and TRBJ1-5; a possible D gene is TRBD1 (6 bases). The V end lost 5 bases, the J end lost 2 bases, and 7 bases lay between the germline ends. Per the germline V gene, CDR1 is MNHNS and CDR2 is SASEGT. This CDR3 is 13 amino acids long. In DNA, the CDR3 is TGTGCCAGCAGTCCAGGGGGCAATCAGCCCCAGCATTTT. Translation: CASSPGGNQPQHF.

The gene calls are TRBV28 and TRBJ1-6; the D is unclear. The CDR3 is 15 residues long. V was pared by 3 bases and J by 8 bases, with 14 bases between. Germline CDR1 MDHEN, CDR2 SYDVKM. Here the CDR3 reads CASSFQESMDSPLHF. In nucleotides, the CDR3 is TGTGCCAGCAGTTTTCAAGAGTCAATGGATTCACCCCTCCACTTT.

The gene calls are TRBV27 and TRBJ1-1, with D tentatively TRBD1 (6 bases). V lost 6 bases and J lost 3, with 11 bases in between. The CDR3 runs to 13 residues. Germline CDR1 is MNHEY and CDR2 is SMNVEV (reference sequence). CDR3 DNA: TGTGCCAGCAGCCTACAGGGCTACACTGAAGCTTTCTTT. As protein: CASSLQGYTEAFF.

The gene calls are TRBV30 and TRBJ1-1; tentatively, D is TRBD1 (6 bases). The CDR3 loop spans 13 amino acids. The germline gives CDR1 GTSNPN, CDR2 SVGIG (reference sequence). Trimming removed 0 bases at V and 14 bases at J, with 19 bases between. The CDR3 nucleotides are TGTGCCTGGAGTGTGGACGGCAGGGGCCGAAGCTTCTTT. It is translated as CAWSVDGRGRSFF.

V and J are TRBV28 and TRBJ1-1; D might be TRBD1 (6 bases). Germline V gives CDR1 MDHEN, CDR2 SYDVKM. The germline V and J ends were trimmed by 6 bases and 4 bases, with 12 bases remaining between them. This CDR3 is 13 amino acids long. In DNA, the CDR3 is TGTGCCAGCAGGTCAGGGGTGCCCACTGAAGCTTTCTTT. As protein: CASRSGVPTEAFF.

CDR3 nucleotides: TGTGCCAGCAATCTCAGGGGGCTGGGGGATACGCAGTATTTT. This translates into CASNLRGLGDTQYF. The V gene is TRBV2, the J gene TRBJ2-3; 8 bases match TRBD1. The trim removed 7 bases at V and 6 bases at J, leaving 9 bases unmatched. Per the germline V gene, CDR1 is SNHLY and CDR2 is FYNNEI. This CDR3 spans 14 amino acids.

The rearrangement joins TRBV7-9 to TRBJ2-6; D is unresolved. Trimming stripped 6 bases from V and 0 bases from J, with 9 bases between. This CDR3 has 15 amino acids. Germline assignment: CDR1 SEHNR and CDR2 FQNEAQ (reference sequence). The chain's CDR3 is CASSPTLSGANVLTF. For the CDR3, the DNA is TGTGCCAGCAGTCCTACTCTCTCTGGGGCCAACGTCCTGACTTTC.

The genes are TRBV19 and TRBJ2-3; D is possibly TRBD1 (6 bases). V lost 3 bases and J 3 bases, leaving 10 bases between the germline ends. Germline assignment: CDR1 LNHDA and CDR2 SQIVND (reference sequence). This CDR3 is built from 14 residues. The CDR3 sequence is CASSIRGRTDTQYF. DNA of the CDR3: TGTGCCAGTAGTATCAGGGGACGGACAGATACGCAGTATTTT.

The genes are TRBV11-2 and TRBJ2-7; perhaps TRBD2 as D (5 bases). In germline, CDR1 is SGHAT, CDR2 FQNNGV. V shed 4 bases and J shed 5 bases, with 9 bases lying between them. The CDR3 consists of 12 residues. The CDR3 loop reads CASSSLRDEQYF. In DNA, the CDR3 is TGTGCCAGCAGCTCTTTGAGGGACGAGCAGTACTTC.